The TCR beta chain described here comes from a study of blood T cell repertoires in COVID-19. CDR1 is MNHEY and CDR2 is SVGEGT in the germline V gene. The CDR3 extends over 15 amino acids. V lost 6 bases and J lost 6; bases outside the gene matches: 8. Libraries were prepared by immunoSEQ multiplex PCR; TCRdb keeps only in-frame clonotypes and omits some of them. The table shows approximately 45,000 clones, with approximately 85% occurring only once. The material sequenced was peripheral blood. The sequence came from a human donor in a cohort sampled during active COVID-19. This sequence joins TRBV6-2 or TRBV6-3 and TRBJ2-3; TRBD2 agrees at 11 bases. CDR3 residues: CASSPTSGSSDTQYF. Here the CDR3 DNA reads TGTGCCAGCAGCCCAACTAGCGGGAGCAGTGATACGCAGTATTTT.